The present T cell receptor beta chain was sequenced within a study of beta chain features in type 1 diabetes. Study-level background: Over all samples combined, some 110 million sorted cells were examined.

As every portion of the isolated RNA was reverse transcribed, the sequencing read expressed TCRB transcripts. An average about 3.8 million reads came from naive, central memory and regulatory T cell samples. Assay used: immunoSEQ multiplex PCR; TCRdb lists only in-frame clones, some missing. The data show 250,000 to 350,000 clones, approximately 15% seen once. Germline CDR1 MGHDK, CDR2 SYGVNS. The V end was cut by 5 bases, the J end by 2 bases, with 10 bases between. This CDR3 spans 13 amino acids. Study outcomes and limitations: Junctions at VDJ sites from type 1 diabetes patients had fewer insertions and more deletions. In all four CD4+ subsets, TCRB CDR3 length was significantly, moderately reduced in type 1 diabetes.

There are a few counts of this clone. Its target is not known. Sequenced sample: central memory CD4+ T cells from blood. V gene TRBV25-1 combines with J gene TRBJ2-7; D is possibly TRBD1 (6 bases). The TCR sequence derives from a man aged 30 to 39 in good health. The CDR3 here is CASSQAGAYEQYF. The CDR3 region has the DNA TGTGCCAGCAGTCAAGCAGGGGCCTACGAGCAGTACTTC.